These 25 T cell receptor beta chains were sequenced from one sample in a study of a mutant IDH1 vaccine in newly diagnosed glioma. Stated time point: baseline, week 1 (first vaccination visit). Treatment denoted: pre-vaccination baseline after standard-of-care therapy. Only in-frame clones appear in the TCRdb table, and some are missing; sequencing was by immunoSEQ multiplex PCR. The data contain about 63,000 clones, approximately 82% of them singletons. Sequencing was performed on peripheral blood mononuclear cells (PBMCs), taken from a glioma patient treated with radiotherapy, temozolomide or both. These receptors all stem from a woman aged 18-29 years with glioma. Some clones in this sample may be carry-over from other donors' samples.

J is TRBJ2-2 and V is TRBV6-5; D not resolved. This CDR3 is built from 13 residues. V lost 6 bases to trimming and J lost 4 bases, with 9 bases between them. Germline lookup yields CDR1 MNHEY and CDR2 SVGAGI. This CDR3 reads CASRLILTGELFF. CDR3 DNA sequence: TGTGCCAGCAGGCTCATACTCACCGGGGAGCTGTTTTTT.

The CDR3 sequence is CANPPYPRDRERGYTF. The CDR3 DNA follows: TGTGCCAACCCTCCTTACCCCCGGGACAGGGAAAGGGGCTACACCTTC. This rearrangement joins TRBV2 to TRBJ1-2; 9 nucleotides match TRBD1. V gave up 10 bases and J gave up 8 bases; unmatched junction bases: 20. The CDR3 runs to 16 residues. Germline CDR1 and CDR2: SNHLY and FYNNEI.

V gene TRBV10-3 combines with J gene TRBJ1-2; perhaps TRBD1 as D (6 bases). CDR1 is ENHRY, CDR2 SYGVKD, per germline. The CDR3 is 14 residues long. V was shortened by 6 bases and J by 2 bases, with 13 bases between the two germline ends. Written as DNA, the CDR3 is TGTGCCATCAGCCCTCTACAGGGAAACTATGGCTACACCTTC. This gives the protein CAISPLQGNYGYTF.

V usage is TRBV11-2 and J usage is TRBJ2-7; TRBD2 aligns across 8 bases. In germline, CDR1 is SGHAT, CDR2 FQNNGV. The length of the CDR3 is 14 residues. Trimming at V came to 3 bases and at J to 5 bases, leaving 6 bases not matched to a gene. CDR3 protein: CASSLLSGSDEQYF. As DNA, the CDR3 is TGTGCCAGCAGCTTGTTGAGCGGGAGCGACGAGCAGTACTTC.

This chain uses TRBV6-1 with TRBJ2-5, with 9 bases fitting TRBD2. The CDR3 sequence is 15 residues long. CDR1 MNHNS and CDR2 SASEGT come from the germline V gene. J lost 7 bases, V lost 3 bases, and 9 bases had no gene match. Here the CDR3 reads CASSDGSGGRATQYF. The CDR3 coding sequence is TGTGCCAGCAGTGACGGTAGCGGGGGCCGCGCGACCCAGTACTTC.

The chain combines TRBV4-3 with TRBJ1-3; possibly TRBD1 for D (5 bases). Deletions cut 3 bases from V and 0 bases from J, with 12 bases between. This CDR3 has 16 amino acids. Germline lookup yields CDR1 LGHNA and CDR2 YSLEER. In DNA form, the CDR3 reads TGCGCCAGCAGCCAGTCGACAGACCTCTCTGGAAACACCATATATTTT. It specifies CASSQSTDLSGNTIYF.

This clone has a handful of counts. The V gene is TRBV6-6, the J gene TRBJ1-5; D ambiguous. Germline-derived CDR1 and CDR2 are MNHNY and SVGAGI (reference sequence). CDR3 length equals 13 residues. V was clipped by 2 bases and J by 7 bases, with 9 bases between them. CDR3 coding DNA: TGTGCCAGCAGTTACCTGGTAGGGCAGCCCCAGCATTTT. Amino acid sequence: CASSYLVGQPQHF.

This clone was found a few times. The chain combines TRBV5-1 with TRBJ1-6; D might be TRBD1 (6 bases). CDR1 and CDR2 (germline): SGHRS, YFSETQ. The CDR3 loop spans 16 amino acids. Trimming removed 4 bases at V and 9 bases at J, with 20 bases between. DNA of the CDR3: TGCGCCAGCAGCGTTGACGGGGTCGGACAGAGTTCACCCCTCCACTTT. Translated: CASSVDGVGQSSPLHF. The complete variable domain, with remaining parts taken from reference TRBV5-1 and TRBJ1-6, reads KAGVTQTPRYLIKTRGQQVTLSCSPISGHRSVSWYQQTPGQGLQFLFEYFSETQRNKGNFPGRFSGRQFSNSRSEMNVSTLELGDSALYLCASSVDGVGQSSPLHFGNGTRLTVT.

The rearrangement uses TRBV4-1 and TRBJ1-4; D is unclear. The V end was cut by 1 base, the J end by 7 bases, with 13 bases between. Germline CDR1 and CDR2: MGHRA and YSYEKL. CDR3 size: 15 residues. CDR3 protein: CASSQGRPGGEKLFF. CDR3 bases: TGCGCCAGCAGCCAAGGGAGGCCCGGAGGTGAAAAACTGTTTTTT.

The chain uses TRBV7-9 and TRBJ1-1; D ambiguous. In germline, CDR1 is SEHNR, CDR2 FQNEAQ (reference sequence). CDR3 length: 13 residues. With 4 bases removed from V and 9 bases from J, the gap between germline ends came to 15 bases. CDR3 in DNA: TGTGCCAGCAGCTCAGTCGGGATTACAAAAGCTTTCTTT. Translation: CASSSVGITKAFF.

The chain links TRBV19 to TRBJ2-1; 14 bases map to TRBD2. V shed 8 bases, J shed 5 bases, and the junction held 8 bases outside the gene matches. The CDR3 is 16 residues long. Germline loops: CDR1 LNHDA, CDR2 SQIVND (reference sequence). The CDR3 DNA reads as TGTGCCAGTGGTTGGCCGGGACTAGCGGGGGACAATGAGCAGTTCTTC. Protein: CASGWPGLAGDNEQFF.

The chain is built from TRBV18 and TRBJ1-6; no clear D gene. Trimming shortened V by 0 bases and J by 9 bases, and 3 bases separated the two germline ends. In germline, CDR1 is KGHSH, CDR2 LQKENI. This CDR3 has 12 residues. The CDR3 reads CASSPPFSPLHF. The DNA for the CDR3 is TGTGCCAGCTCACCACCCTTTTCACCCCTCCACTTT.

The chain has TRBV13 and TRBJ2-5; possibly TRBD1 for D (5 bases). This CDR3 is built from 14 residues. V shed 1 base and J shed 7 bases, with 13 bases lying between them. CDR1 is PRHDT and CDR2 is FYEKMQ in the germline V gene (reference sequence). CDR3 sequence reads: CASSLERSRGTQYF. The CDR3 bases are TGTGCCAGCAGCTTAGAGCGCAGTAGGGGGACCCAGTACTTC.

The rearrangement links TRBV14 to TRBJ2-1; 7 bases are a match to TRBD2. V shed 4 bases, J shed 9 bases, and the junction held 9 bases outside the gene matches. Germline lookup yields CDR1 SGHDN and CDR2 FVKESK. The CDR3 length is 14 residues. CDR3 in DNA: TGTGCCAGCAGCCTCCGACTAGCCCCGGGTGAGCAGTTCTTC. Protein sequence: CASSLRLAPGEQFF.

Written as DNA, the CDR3 is TGTGCCAGCAGCTCTGTGGGCTCCTACGAGCAGTACTTC. It codes for CASSSVGSYEQYF. The chain joins TRBV6-5 to TRBJ2-7, with D unclear. The germline V gene encodes CDR1 MNHEY and CDR2 SVGAGI. The CDR3 spans 13 residues. The V end lost 6 bases, the J end lost 0 bases, and 9 bases lay between the germline ends.

The rearrangement joins TRBV27 to TRBJ2-7; D gene ambiguous. The V gene's germline CDR1 is MNHEY and CDR2 SMNVEV (reference sequence). This CDR3 comprises 15 residues. V lost 2 bases and J 2 bases, leaving 13 bases between the germline ends. The CDR3 region is CASSLGGVPAYEQYF. In nucleotides, the CDR3 is TGTGCCAGCAGTTTAGGTGGGGTTCCCGCCTACGAGCAGTACTTC.

The V call is TRBV5-4, the J call TRBJ2-1, with no clear D. Trimming stripped 2 bases from V and 0 bases from J, with 9 bases between. The CDR3 extends over 15 amino acids. CDR1 SGHNT and CDR2 YYREEE come from the germline V gene (reference sequence). CDR3 nucleotides: TGTGCCAGCAGCTTCAGGCCTAACTCCTACAATGAGCAGTTCTTC. Its protein is CASSFRPNSYNEQFF.

The gene calls are TRBV7-6 and TRBJ1-5; weak D call: TRBD1 (5 bases). The CDR3 is made up of 14 amino acids. V was clipped by 5 bases and J by 3 bases, with 11 bases between them. In germline, CDR1 is SGHVS, CDR2 FNYEAQ. The CDR3 sequence is CASSLGPINQPQHF. For the CDR3, the DNA is TGTGCCAGCAGCCTGGGACCGATCAATCAGCCCCAGCATTTT. The full variable domain, in which reference TRBV7-6 and TRBJ1-5 provide the parts outside the CDR3, is GAGVSQSPRYKVTKRGQDVALRCDPISGHVSLYWYRQALGQGPEFLTYFNYEAQQDKSGLPNDRFSAERPEGSISTLTIQRTEQRDSAMYRCASSLGPINQPQHFGDGTRLSIL.

This clone was recorded a few times. The J gene is TRBJ1-3, the V gene TRBV6-5, with D perhaps TRBD1 (6 bases). Trimming removed 5 bases from V and 0 bases from J, with 11 bases in between. CDR3 length equals 15 residues. Germline V gives CDR1 MNHEY, CDR2 SVGAGI. The CDR3 protein is CASSRGGSSGNTIYF. The CDR3 bases are TGTGCCAGCAGTCGAGGGGGGAGCTCTGGAAACACCATATATTTT.

The gene calls are TRBV30 and TRBJ2-7; D gene unclear. From germline, CDR1 is GTSNPN and CDR2 SVGIG (reference sequence). The CDR3 spans 11 residues. Between the trimmed V and J ends, which lost 3 bases and 3 bases, there was a span of 6 bases. This CDR3 reads CAWSRLYEQYF. CDR3 nucleotides: TGTGCCTGGAGCAGACTCTACGAGCAGTACTTC.

The V and J genes are TRBV7-9 and TRBJ2-5, with 8 bases matching TRBD1. Per germline, CDR1 SEHNR and CDR2 FQNEAQ (reference sequence). The CDR3 runs 15 residues. Trimming at V came to 4 bases and at J to 1 base, leaving 5 bases not matched to a gene. CDR3 amino acids: CASSSRTGIQETQYF. The CDR3 nucleotides are TGTGCCAGCAGCTCCAGGACAGGGATCCAAGAGACCCAGTACTTC.

The V call is TRBV19, the J call TRBJ2-7; TRBD2 matches 12 bases. Germline assignment: CDR1 LNHDA and CDR2 SQIVND (reference sequence). This CDR3 has 17 amino acids. Germline trimming cut 1 base from V and 1 base from J; bases unmatched to any gene: 5. CDR3 sequence (DNA): TGTGCCAGTAGTATAGTCGCGACTAGCGGGGGATCCTACGAGCAGTACTTC. Its translation: CASSIVATSGGSYEQYF.

The genes are TRBV4-1 and TRBJ2-1; perhaps TRBD2 as D (6 bases). The CDR3 totals 17 residues. Trimming shortened V by 4 bases and J by 1 base, and 17 bases separated the two germline ends. Germline V gene sequence: CDR1 MGHRA, CDR2 YSYEKL. CDR3 DNA: TGCGCCAGCAGCCCTCAGGAGGGACGGCTTTCCTACAATGAGCAGTTCTTC. Protein product: CASSPQEGRLSYNEQFF.

This clone came up many times. The gene calls are TRBV9 and TRBJ1-5; weak D call: TRBD1 (5 bases). V shed 0 bases and J shed 3 bases, with 10 bases lying between them. CDR1 is SGDLS and CDR2 is YYNGEE in the germline V gene. The CDR3 spans 15 residues. The CDR3 loop reads CASSVEGFVNQPQHF. CDR3 nucleotides: TGTGCCAGCAGCGTAGAGGGGTTCGTCAATCAGCCCCAGCATTTT.

The CDR3 nucleotides are TGCGCCAGCAGCTTGGGACAGGCTCCAAACACCATATATTTT. It codes for CASSLGQAPNTIYF. The chain links TRBV5-1 to TRBJ1-3; weak D call: TRBD1 (6 bases). Trimming took 0 bases from V and 6 from J, leaving 10 bases between them. Germline V gene lookup returns CDR1 SGHRS and CDR2 YFSETQ. This CDR3 contains 14 residues.